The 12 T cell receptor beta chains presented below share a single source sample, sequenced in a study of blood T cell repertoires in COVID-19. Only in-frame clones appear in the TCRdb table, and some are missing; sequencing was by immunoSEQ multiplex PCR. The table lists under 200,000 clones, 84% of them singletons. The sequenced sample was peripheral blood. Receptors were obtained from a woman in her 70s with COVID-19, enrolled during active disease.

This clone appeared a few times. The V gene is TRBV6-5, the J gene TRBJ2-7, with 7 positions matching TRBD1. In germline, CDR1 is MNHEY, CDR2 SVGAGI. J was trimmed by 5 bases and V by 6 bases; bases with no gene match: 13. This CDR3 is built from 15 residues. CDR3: CASRLAGTDGNEQYF. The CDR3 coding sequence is TGTGCCAGCAGACTGGCCGGGACAGACGGAAACGAGCAGTACTTC.

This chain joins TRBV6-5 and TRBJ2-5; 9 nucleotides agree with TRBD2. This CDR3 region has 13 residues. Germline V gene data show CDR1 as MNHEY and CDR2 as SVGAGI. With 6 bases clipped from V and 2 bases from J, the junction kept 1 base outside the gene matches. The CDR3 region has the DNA TGTGCCAGCAGAACTAGCGGGCAAGAGACCCAGTACTTC. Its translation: CASRTSGQETQYF.

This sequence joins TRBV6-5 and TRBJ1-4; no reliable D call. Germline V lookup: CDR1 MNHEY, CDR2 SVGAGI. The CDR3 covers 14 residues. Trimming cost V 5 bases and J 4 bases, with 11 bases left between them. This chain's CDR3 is CASSQEGFNEKLFF. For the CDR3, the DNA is TGTGCCAGCAGTCAGGAGGGTTTTAATGAAAAACTGTTTTTT.

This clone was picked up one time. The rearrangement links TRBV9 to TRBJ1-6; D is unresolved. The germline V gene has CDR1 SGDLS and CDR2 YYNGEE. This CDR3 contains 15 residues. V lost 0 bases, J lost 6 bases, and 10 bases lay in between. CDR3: CASSVVPGSNSPLHF. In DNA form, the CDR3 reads TGTGCCAGCAGCGTAGTCCCGGGTTCTAATTCACCCCTCCACTTT.

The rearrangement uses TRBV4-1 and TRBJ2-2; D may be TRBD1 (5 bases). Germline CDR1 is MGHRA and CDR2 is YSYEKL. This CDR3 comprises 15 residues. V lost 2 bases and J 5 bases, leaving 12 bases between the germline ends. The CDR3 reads CASSQTGRLTGELFF. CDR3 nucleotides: TGCGCCAGCAGCCAAACAGGACGACTTACCGGGGAGCTGTTTTTT.

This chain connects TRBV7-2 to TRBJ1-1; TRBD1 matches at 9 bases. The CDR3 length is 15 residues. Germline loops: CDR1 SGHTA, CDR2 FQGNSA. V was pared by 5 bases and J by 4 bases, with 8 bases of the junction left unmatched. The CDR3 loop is CASSQVGQGSTEAFF. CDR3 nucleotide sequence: TGTGCCAGCAGCCAGGTGGGACAGGGTAGCACTGAAGCTTTCTTT.

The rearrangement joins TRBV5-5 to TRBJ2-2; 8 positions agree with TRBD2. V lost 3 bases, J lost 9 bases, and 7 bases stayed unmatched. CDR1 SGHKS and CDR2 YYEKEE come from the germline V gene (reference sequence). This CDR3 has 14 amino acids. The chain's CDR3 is CASSSGSGRWELFF. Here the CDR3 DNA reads TGTGCCAGCAGCTCGGGGAGCGGGAGATGGGAGCTGTTTTTT.

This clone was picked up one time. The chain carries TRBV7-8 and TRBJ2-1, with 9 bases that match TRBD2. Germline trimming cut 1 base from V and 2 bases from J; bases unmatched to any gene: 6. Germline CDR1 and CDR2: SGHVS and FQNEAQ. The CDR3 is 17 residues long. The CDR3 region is CASSLVRAGGAYNEQFF. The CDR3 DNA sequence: TGTGCCAGCAGCTTAGTACGAGCGGGGGGAGCCTACAATGAGCAGTTCTTC.

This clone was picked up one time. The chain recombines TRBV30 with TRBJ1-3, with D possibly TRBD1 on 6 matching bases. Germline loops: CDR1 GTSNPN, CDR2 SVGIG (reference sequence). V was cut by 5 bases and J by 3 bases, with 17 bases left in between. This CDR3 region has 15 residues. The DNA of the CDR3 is TGTGCCTGGGGTTACTCACAGGGCCTTGGAAACACCATATATTTT. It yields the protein CAWGYSQGLGNTIYF.

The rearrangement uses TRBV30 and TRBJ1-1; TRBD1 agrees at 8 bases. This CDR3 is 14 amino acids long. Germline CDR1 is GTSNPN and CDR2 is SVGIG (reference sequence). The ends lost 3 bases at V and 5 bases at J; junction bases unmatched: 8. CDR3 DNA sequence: TGTGCCTGGAGGCTGACAGGGGCGTGGACTGAAGCTTTCTTT. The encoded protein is CAWRLTGAWTEAFF.

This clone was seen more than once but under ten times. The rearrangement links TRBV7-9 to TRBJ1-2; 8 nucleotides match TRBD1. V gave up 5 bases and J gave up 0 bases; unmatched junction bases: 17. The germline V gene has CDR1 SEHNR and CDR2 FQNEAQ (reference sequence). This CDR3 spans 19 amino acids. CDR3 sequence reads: CASSLAVGLQGVTNYGYTF. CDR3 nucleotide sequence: TGTGCCAGCAGCCTCGCAGTAGGGTTACAGGGGGTCACTAACTATGGCTACACCTTC. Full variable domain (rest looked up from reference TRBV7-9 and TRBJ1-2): DTGVSQNPRHKITKRGQNVTFRCDPISEHNRLYWYRQTLGQGPEFLTYFQNEAQLEKSRLLSDRFSAERPKGSFSTLEIQRTEQGDSAMYLCASSLAVGLQGVTNYGYTFGSGTRLTVV.

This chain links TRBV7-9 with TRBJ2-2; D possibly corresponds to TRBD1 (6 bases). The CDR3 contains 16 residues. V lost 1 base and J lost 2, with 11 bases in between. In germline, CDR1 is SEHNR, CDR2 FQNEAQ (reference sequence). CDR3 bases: TGTGCCAGCAGCTTAGTTGCAGGGGTAAACACCGGGGAGCTGTTTTTT. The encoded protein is CASSLVAGVNTGELFF. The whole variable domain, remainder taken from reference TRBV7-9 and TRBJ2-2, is DTGVSQNPRHKITKRGQNVTFRCDPISEHNRLYWYRQTLGQGPEFLTYFQNEAQLEKSRLLSDRFSAERPKGSFSTLEIQRTEQGDSAMYLCASSLVAGVNTGELFFGEGSRLTVL.